The next 26 T cell receptor beta chains were all read from a single sample in a study of long-term antiretroviral therapy in people with HIV. An immunoSEQ assay, version v3.0, was performed at survey level. Some clones are missing from TCRdb's copy, which holds only in-frame ones; the method was immunoSEQ multiplex PCR. The table lists some 30,000 clones, roughly 90% of them singletons, with roughly 0.94% in the top ten. The sequenced sample was unsorted PBMCs, obtained 2 years after starting antiretroviral therapy. These receptors all come from a man aged 50-60 years with HIV.

The genes are TRBV5-1 and TRBJ2-7; TRBD1 matches at 9 bases. Germline CDR1 reads SGHRS; CDR2 reads YFSETQ. The CDR3 totals 15 residues. Trimming at V came to 5 bases and at J to 3 bases, leaving 9 bases not matched to a gene. The CDR3 DNA sequence: TGCGCCAGCAGTCATGCCGGGACAGGGTACTACGAGCAGTACTTC. Amino acids: CASSHAGTGYYEQYF.

The V call is TRBV10-2, the J call TRBJ2-5, with TRBD1 matching over 10 bases. CDR3 size: 17 residues. The ends lost 1 base at V and 0 bases at J; junction bases unmatched: 5. Germline loops: CDR1 WSHSY, CDR2 SAAADI. The CDR3 DNA is TGCGCCAGCAGTGAGTTAGGACAGGGGGGGTACCAAGAGACCCAGTACTTC. Protein: CASSELGQGGYQETQYF.

The chain carries TRBV18 and TRBJ2-2; the D is unclear. The V gene's germline CDR1 is KGHSH and CDR2 LQKENI. With 6 bases removed from V and 5 bases from J, the gap between germline ends came to 16 bases. The CDR3 loop spans 15 amino acids. CDR3 in DNA: TGTGCCAGCTCCCCTAACATCCCGGAGACCGGGGAGCTGTTTTTT. Its protein is CASSPNIPETGELFF.

V is TRBV28 and J is TRBJ1-1; D remains unclear. CDR3 size: 13 residues. CDR1 is MDHEN and CDR2 is SYDVKM in the germline V gene. V lost 2 bases and J 0 bases, leaving 4 bases between the germline ends. CDR3 DNA: TGTGCCAGCAGTTTAGGAGTGAACACTGAAGCTTTCTTT. This codes for CASSLGVNTEAFF.

The rearrangement joins TRBV6-1 to TRBJ1-5; 10 positions match TRBD1. Per germline, CDR1 MNHNS and CDR2 SASEGT. This CDR3 comprises 16 residues. After removal of 2 bases from V and 2 bases from J, the junction contained 3 bases not matched to a gene. In nucleotides, the CDR3 is TGTGCCAGCAGTGAATGGGGGACAGGGGGCAATCAGCCCCAGCATTTT. As protein: CASSEWGTGGNQPQHF.

The chain joins TRBV2 to TRBJ2-5, with 10 bases that match TRBD2. The CDR3 is 16 residues long. CDR1 SNHLY and CDR2 FYNNEI come from the germline V gene. The trim removed 2 bases at V and 3 bases at J, leaving 6 bases unmatched. This chain's CDR3 is CASSEMGLAGEETQYF. The CDR3 DNA reads as TGTGCCAGCAGTGAAATGGGGCTAGCGGGAGAAGAGACCCAGTACTTC.

The chain employs TRBV5-1 and TRBJ1-5; D call uncertain. The CDR3 runs 16 residues. CDR1 is SGHRS and CDR2 is YFSETQ in the germline V gene. The V end lost 4 bases, the J end lost 4 bases, and 18 bases lay between the germline ends. CDR3 coding DNA: TGCGCCAGCAGCCCCGGGCCCCTGGTCCCAAATCAGCCCCAGCATTTT. Its protein product is CASSPGPLVPNQPQHF.

In this sample, this clone turned up a few times. The chain links TRBV4-1 to TRBJ1-1, with TRBD1 as a possible D gene (5 bases). The germline V gene has CDR1 MGHRA and CDR2 YSYEKL. With 4 bases removed from V and 3 bases from J, the gap between germline ends came to 15 bases. The CDR3 contains 15 residues. CDR3 protein: CASSPGGGQDTEAFF. CDR3 coding DNA: TGCGCCAGCAGCCCCGGGGGAGGGCAGGACACTGAAGCTTTCTTT.

The chain combines TRBV6-5 with TRBJ1-6; unclear D gene. Germline values: CDR1 MNHEY, CDR2 SVGAGI. The CDR3 runs 11 residues. Deletions cut 10 bases from V and 10 bases from J, with 11 bases between. The DNA of the CDR3 is TGTGCCACCGGACCGAGCTCACCCCTCCACTTT. It specifies CATGPSSPLHF.

The chain carries TRBV27 and TRBJ2-1, with D possibly matching TRBD2 (5 bases). V dropped 3 bases and J dropped 0 bases, with 9 bases sitting between them. This CDR3 has 15 residues. CDR1 and CDR2 from the germline V gene are MNHEY and SMNVEV (reference sequence). The CDR3: CASSFGSDSYNEQFF. The CDR3 DNA reads as TGTGCCAGCAGTTTTGGGAGCGACTCCTACAATGAGCAGTTCTTC.

The CDR3 protein is CASSLAGTGALYEQYF. The CDR3, as DNA: TGTGCCAGCAGTTTAGCTGGGACAGGGGCTCTCTACGAGCAGTACTTC. The chain couples TRBV27 to TRBJ2-7; 10 bases line up with TRBD1. The CDR3 runs to 16 residues. V trimming: 2 bases; J trimming: 3 bases; junction bases outside the gene matches: 7. Germline CDR1 and CDR2: MNHEY and SMNVEV (reference sequence).

This clone showed up just a few times. The chain is built from TRBV11-2 and TRBJ2-7; 7 bases fit TRBD2. V was pared by 2 bases and J by 3 bases, with 13 bases of the junction left unmatched. Germline CDR1 SGHAT, CDR2 FQNNGV. The CDR3 is 17 amino acids. The CDR3 reads CASSLIGGAGVRYEQYF. DNA for the CDR3: TGTGCCAGCAGCTTAATCGGCGGGGCGGGGGTCCGCTACGAGCAGTACTTC.

This chain connects TRBV4-3 to TRBJ2-2; weak D call: TRBD2 (5 bases). This CDR3 is 13 amino acids long. Germline lookup yields CDR1 LGHNA and CDR2 YSLEER. V gave up 3 bases and J gave up 7 bases, with 9 bases separating them. CDR3 nucleotides: TGCGCCAGCAGCCACACCCGGGGCGGGGAGCTGTTTTTT. It codes for CASSHTRGGELFF.

This chain links TRBV4-3 with TRBJ1-3; 7 bases agree with TRBD1. With V trimmed by 2 bases and J by 0 bases, 13 bases remained unmatched. CDR3 length: 19 amino acids. CDR1 LGHNA and CDR2 YSLEER come from the germline V gene. The chain's CDR3 is CASSQFRTGGSISGNTIYF. The DNA of the CDR3 is TGCGCCAGCAGCCAATTCCGGACAGGCGGCTCAATCTCTGGAAACACCATATATTTT.

The chain links TRBV6-4 to TRBJ2-4; TRBD1 aligns across 10 bases. The J segment lost 9 bases and the V segment lost 3 bases, leaving 8 bases of the junction unmatched. The CDR3 contains 15 residues. In germline, CDR1 is MRHNA, CDR2 SNTAGT. DNA of the CDR3: TGTGCCAGCAGTGAGACAGGGGGCGTTTTGGGCATTCAGTACTTC. As protein: CASSETGGVLGIQYF.

The chain couples TRBV27 to TRBJ2-7, with 7 bases that match TRBD1. V was pared by 4 bases and J by 5 bases, with 2 bases of the junction left unmatched. CDR1 and CDR2 (germline): MNHEY, SMNVEV (reference sequence). The CDR3 has 12 residues. For the CDR3, the DNA is TGTGCCAGCAGTTCCGACAGGGACGAGCAGTACTTC. This encodes CASSSDRDEQYF.

The V gene is TRBV7-9, the J gene TRBJ1-2; 7 nucleotides match TRBD1. Per germline, CDR1 SEHNR and CDR2 FQNEAQ (reference sequence). V shed 1 base, J shed 8 bases, and the junction held 7 bases outside the gene matches. The CDR3 runs to 14 residues. The CDR3 region has the DNA TGTGCCAGCAGCTTAGATGGACAGGCCGGGGGCTACACCTTC. Translation: CASSLDGQAGGYTF.

The rearrangement joins TRBV7-9 to TRBJ1-4, with D tentatively TRBD1 (5 bases). This CDR3 contains 15 residues. V was clipped by 3 bases and J by 4 bases, with 12 bases between them. Germline lookup yields CDR1 SEHNR and CDR2 FQNEAQ (reference sequence). CDR3 nucleotide sequence: TGTGCCAGCAGCTTTTCAGGGACCTATAATGAAAAACTGTTTTTT. Protein: CASSFSGTYNEKLFF.

The chain combines TRBV5-1 with TRBJ2-7, with TRBD2 as a possible D gene (7 bases). V shed 4 bases and J shed 4 bases, with 18 bases lying between them. Germline assignment: CDR1 SGHRS and CDR2 YFSETQ. This CDR3 region has 15 residues. The CDR3 sequence is CASSRLSGGFYEQYF. DNA of the CDR3: TGCGCCAGCAGCCGGTTGTCGGGGGGCTTTTACGAGCAGTACTTC.

The chain couples TRBV7-8 to TRBJ1-3; 7 positions match TRBD1. Germline CDR1 SGHVS, CDR2 FQNEAQ. The V segment lost 5 bases and the J segment 4 bases; nucleotides outside the gene matches: 5. This CDR3 comprises 14 residues. The CDR3 sequence is CASSPRTGGNTIYF. The CDR3 DNA reads TGTGCCAGCAGCCCCCGGACAGGAGGAAACACCATATATTTT.

The V call is TRBV20-1, the J call TRBJ2-7; the D is unclear. V lost 3 bases and J 3 bases, leaving 6 bases between the germline ends. There are 11 residues in the CDR3. Germline CDR1 and CDR2: DFQATT and SNEGSKA (reference sequence). The DNA for the CDR3 is TGCAGTGCTAGCCCCCGCTACGAGCAGTACTTC. Amino acid sequence: CSASPRYEQYF.

CDR3 residues: CASSPGPDRGYQPQHF. In DNA, the CDR3 is TGTGCCAGCTCACCGGGACCCGACAGGGGTTATCAGCCCCAGCATTTT. The chain links TRBV18 to TRBJ1-5, with 8 bases identical to TRBD1. The ends lost 3 bases at V and 5 bases at J; junction bases unmatched: 9. CDR3 size: 16 residues. Germline values: CDR1 KGHSH, CDR2 LQKENI.

This chain joins TRBV5-1 and TRBJ2-5; TRBD2 might be the D (5 bases). V lost 0 bases, J lost 5 bases, and 8 bases lay in between. The CDR3 is made up of 13 amino acids. CDR1 and CDR2 from the germline V gene are SGHRS and YFSETQ. DNA of the CDR3: TGCGCCAGCAGCTTGGGAGGGTATGAGACCCAGTACTTC. Amino acids: CASSLGGYETQYF.

The chain carries TRBV28 and TRBJ2-5; no clear D gene. This CDR3 is built from 15 residues. V dropped 1 base and J dropped 3 bases, with 12 bases sitting between them. Per the germline V gene, CDR1 is MDHEN and CDR2 is SYDVKM. CDR3 DNA: TGTGCCAGCAGTTTATACCCGCGGCAGAAAGAGACCCAGTACTTC. Amino acids: CASSLYPRQKETQYF.

V usage is TRBV7-8 and J usage is TRBJ2-2, with 8 bases aligning to TRBD2. This CDR3 spans 15 amino acids. The germline V gene has CDR1 SGHVS and CDR2 FQNEAQ. V lost 5 bases, J lost 5 bases, and 7 bases stayed unmatched. The CDR3 nucleotides read TGTGCCAGCAGCCCCTGGACTAGCAAGACCGGGGAGCTGTTTTTT. This sequence encodes CASSPWTSKTGELFF.

This CDR3 reads CAWTGRGAYEQYF. The CDR3 DNA reads as TGTGCCTGGACAGGCCGCGGGGCGTACGAGCAGTACTTC. J is TRBJ2-7 and V is TRBV30, with TRBD2 as a possible D gene (6 bases). The CDR3 is 13 residues long. CDR1 and CDR2 (germline): GTSNPN, SVGIG (reference sequence). V gave up 4 bases and J gave up 4 bases, with 14 bases separating them. Supplemented by reference TRBV30 and TRBJ2-7, the full variable domain reads SQTIHQWPATLVQPVGSPLSLECTVEGTSNPNLYWYRQAAGRGLQLLFYSVGIGQISSEVPQNLSASRPQDRQFILSSKKLLLSDSGFYLCAWTGRGAYEQYFGPGTRLTVT.